The 22 T cell receptor beta chains below were found in one sample sequenced in a study of T cell repertoires in cytomegalovirus infection. Antigens for these TCRs are unknown. MiXCR, run by TCRdb on the reads, gives a single entry per CDR3 protein. The sample holds about half a million distinct CDR3 sequences, 33% seen once. Specimen: cultured PBMCs, collected from culture after CMV antigen stimulation. The receptors were sampled from a human donor in good health (CMV status not recorded). Some clones in this sample may be carry-over from other donors' samples.

The CDR3: CASSGGLAGGGNEQFF. In DNA form, the CDR3 reads TGCGCCAGCAGCGGCGGACTAGCGGGAGGCGGCAATGAGCAGTTCTTC. The chain joins TRBV5-1 to TRBJ2-1; the match to TRBD2 covers 14 bases. This CDR3 is 16 amino acids long. Looked up from germline, CDR1 is SGHRS and CDR2 is YFSETQ. V was pared by 4 bases and J by 6 bases, with 6 bases of the junction left unmatched.

The chain uses TRBV19 and TRBJ2-5; D is unclear. Germline V gene sequence: CDR1 LNHDA, CDR2 SQIVND (reference sequence). Trimming stripped 5 bases from V and 2 bases from J, with 9 bases between. This CDR3 comprises 13 residues. The CDR3 DNA is TGTGCCAGTAGTGTACCACTGCAAGAGACCCAGTACTTC. Its protein is CASSVPLQETQYF.

The genes are TRBV6-8 and TRBJ2-5; maybe TRBD2 (6 bases). Per germline, CDR1 MNHGY and CDR2 SAAAGT. CDR3 length: 13 amino acids. V was clipped by 6 bases and J by 3 bases, with 11 bases between them. CDR3 sequence: CASRRGNKETQYF. CDR3 coding DNA: TGTGCCAGCAGGCGGGGAAACAAAGAGACCCAGTACTTC.

Of note for this clonotype: At one boundary the junction diverges from the germline segment, which might be a read error. The chain links TRBV20-1 to TRBJ2-3; D is ambiguous. CDR1 DFQATT and CDR2 SNEGSKA come from the germline V gene (reference sequence). The CDR3 is 13 residues long. The DNA for the CDR3 is TGCAGTGCCAGAGTTACTAGCACAGATACGCAGTATTTT. Its translation is CSARVTSTDTQYF.

The chain employs TRBV7-2 and TRBJ1-2; 9 bases fit TRBD1. The germline V gene encodes CDR1 SGHTA and CDR2 FQGNSA. The junction had 13 bases not matched to a gene; V was cut back by 4 bases and J by 10 bases. The CDR3 extends over 15 amino acids. The CDR3 DNA follows: TGTGCCAGCAGCTCGGGCCGCGACAGGGGGGCATTCTACACCTTC. This sequence encodes CASSSGRDRGAFYTF.

The chain is built from TRBV6-1 and TRBJ2-5, with 8 bases fitting TRBD1. Germline CDR1 and CDR2: MNHNS and SASEGT. The CDR3 is made up of 14 amino acids. Losses at the gene ends were 6 bases for V and 5 bases for J; bases not matched to a gene: 8. CDR3 in amino acids: CASRPQGAGETQYF. The CDR3 bases are TGTGCCAGCAGGCCGCAGGGGGCTGGGGAGACCCAGTACTTC.

This chain connects TRBV7-6 to TRBJ2-7; D not certain. The CDR3 has 13 residues. CDR1 and CDR2 (germline): SGHVS, FNYEAQ. The germline V and J ends were trimmed by 2 bases and 4 bases, with 9 bases remaining between them. This chain's CDR3 is CASSLSSKYEQYF. For the CDR3, the DNA is TGTGCCAGCAGCTTATCGTCGAAATACGAGCAGTACTTC.

This clonotype was counted only a few times. This chain connects TRBV5-1 to TRBJ2-1; D possibly corresponds to TRBD2 (5 bases). This CDR3 region has 15 residues. V was pared by 4 bases and J by 5 bases, with 16 bases between. The germline V gene has CDR1 SGHRS and CDR2 YFSETQ. The CDR3 coding sequence is TGCGCCAGCAGCCAGGACTCGACCCCCAACAATGAGCAGTTCTTC. This sequence encodes CASSQDSTPNNEQFF.

This clonotype turned up a few times. This rearrangement joins TRBV7-2 to TRBJ2-5, with TRBD2 matching over 7 bases. This CDR3 is built from 19 residues. The V gene's germline CDR1 is SGHTA and CDR2 FQGNSA. Unmatched junction bases numbered 18, after V lost 4 bases and J lost 1 base. The CDR3 protein is CASSSPLERGKLFQETQYF. CDR3 in DNA: TGTGCCAGCAGCTCCCCCCTAGAGCGGGGAAAACTCTTCCAAGAGACCCAGTACTTC.

The rearrangement joins TRBV27 to TRBJ1-1; no clear D gene. The V end was cut by 0 bases, the J end by 4 bases, with 6 bases between. This CDR3 has 13 residues. CDR1 is MNHEY and CDR2 is SMNVEV in the germline V gene (reference sequence). CDR3 coding DNA: TGTGCCAGCAGTTTATCGGTTGTCACTGAAGCTTTCTTT. Translation gives CASSLSVVTEAFF.

The chain employs TRBV10-3 and TRBJ2-7; D uncertain. The length of the CDR3 is 12 residues. Germline values: CDR1 ENHRY, CDR2 SYGVKD. The V gene lost 6 bases and the J gene lost 4 bases, with 10 bases spanning the gap. The CDR3 sequence is CAISPGEYEQYV. CDR3 bases: TGTGCCATCAGCCCCGGCGAGTACGAGCAGTACGTC.

This clonotype was counted between two and nine times. The chain recombines TRBV20-1 with TRBJ1-1; TRBD1 agrees at 7 bases. Germline CDR1 reads DFQATT; CDR2 reads SNEGSKA (reference sequence). With V trimmed by 5 bases and J by 0 bases, 6 bases remained unmatched. The CDR3 length is 14 residues. DNA of the CDR3: TGCAGTGCTGGGGGGACAGCGTTGAACACTGAAGCTTTCTTT. Translating it yields CSAGGTALNTEAFF.

In this sample, this clonotype turned up a few times. The chain recombines TRBV5-4 with TRBJ2-4; no reliable D call. Trimming pared 2 bases from V and 8 bases from J, leaving 14 bases between. Germline V gives CDR1 SGHNT, CDR2 YYREEE (reference sequence). The CDR3 extends over 14 amino acids. The CDR3 is CASSFGPLEDIQYF. CDR3 sequence (DNA): TGTGCCAGCAGCTTTGGCCCTCTTGAAGACATTCAGTACTTC.

The chain has TRBV6-1 and TRBJ2-3; 7 bases line up with TRBD2. Germline values: CDR1 MNHNS, CDR2 SASEGT. The CDR3 covers 14 residues. Losses at the gene ends were 2 bases for V and 6 bases for J; bases not matched to a gene: 5. CDR3 coding DNA: TGTGCCAGCAGTGAATTTACTAGCGAGGATACGCAGTATTTT. This encodes CASSEFTSEDTQYF.

In this sample, this clonotype turned up many times. CDR3 residues: CASSRTGSSYNSPLHF. CDR3 sequence (DNA): TGCGCCAGCAGCCGGACAGGGAGCTCCTATAATTCACCCCTCCACTTT. The gene calls are TRBV5-1 and TRBJ1-6, with 8 bases lining up with TRBD1. The CDR3 has 16 amino acids. J lost 0 bases, V lost 4 bases, and 3 bases had no gene match. Germline values: CDR1 SGHRS, CDR2 YFSETQ. Filled out from reference TRBV5-1 and TRBJ1-6, the complete variable domain reads KAGVTQTPRYLIKTRGQQVTLSCSPISGHRSVSWYQQTPGQGLQFLFEYFSETQRNKGNFPGRFSGRQFSNSRSEMNVSTLELGDSALYLCASSRTGSSYNSPLHFGNGTRLTVT.

This clonotype turned up a few times. V usage is TRBV7-9 and J usage is TRBJ1-1; D perhaps matches TRBD1 (5 bases). Germline lookup yields CDR1 SEHNR and CDR2 FQNEAQ (reference sequence). Deletions cut 5 bases from V and 7 bases from J, with 20 bases between. CDR3 length: 15 amino acids. The CDR3: CASSQRGRMGNEAFF. In DNA form, the CDR3 reads TGTGCCAGCAGCCAACGGGGCAGGATGGGGAATGAAGCTTTCTTT. Filled out from reference TRBV7-9 and TRBJ1-1, the complete variable domain reads DTGVSQNPRHKITKRGQNVTFRCDPISEHNRLYWYRQTLGQGPEFLTYFQNEAQLEKSRLLSDRFSAERPKGSFSTLEIQRTEQGDSAMYLCASSQRGRMGNEAFFGQGTRLTVV.

The chain links TRBV12-3 or TRBV12-4 to TRBJ2-7; tentatively, D is TRBD2 (7 bases). Trimming shortened V by 8 bases and J by 0 bases, and 14 bases separated the two germline ends. This CDR3 region has 14 residues. The CDR3: CASGGGGPSYEQYF. The CDR3 DNA sequence: TGTGCCAGCGGGGGAGGGGGGCCCTCCTACGAGCAGTACTTC.

The chain joins TRBV20-1 to TRBJ1-1; D unresolved. CDR1 is DFQATT, CDR2 SNEGSKA, per germline (reference sequence). This CDR3 is 15 amino acids long. Trimming removed 4 bases at V and 7 bases at J, with 22 bases between. The CDR3 here is CSAIETEKASDEAFF. In DNA, the CDR3 is TGCAGTGCTATTGAAACAGAAAAGGCCTCGGATGAAGCTTTCTTT.

This chain links TRBV7-9 with TRBJ2-3; 7 bases match TRBD1. The CDR3 contains 14 residues. V dropped 3 bases and J dropped 2; count of bases not matched to a gene: 2. Germline CDR1 is SEHNR and CDR2 is FQNEAQ (reference sequence). The CDR3 loop reads CASSFGTDTDTQYF. For the CDR3, the DNA is TGTGCCAGCAGCTTCGGGACAGACACAGATACGCAGTATTTT.

CDR3 region: CASSRDRGLTEAFF. The CDR3 DNA sequence: TGTGCCAGCAGTCGGGACAGGGGGCTCACTGAAGCTTTCTTT. The rearrangement joins TRBV12-3 or TRBV12-4 to TRBJ1-1; 12 nucleotides align to TRBD1. The length of the CDR3 is 14 residues. V was pared by 5 bases and J by 4 bases, with 2 bases of the junction left unmatched.

This chain uses TRBV4-1 with TRBJ2-1; 8 bases map to TRBD2. The CDR3 is 17 amino acids. Per germline, CDR1 MGHRA and CDR2 YSYEKL. V gave up 6 bases and J gave up 1 base; unmatched junction bases: 11. The CDR3 loop is CASRLRGSGTSYNEQFF. Here the CDR3 DNA reads TGCGCCAGCAGACTACGGGGTAGCGGGACTTCCTACAATGAGCAGTTCTTC.

The chain links TRBV7-3 to TRBJ2-3, with D perhaps TRBD1 (6 bases). V was clipped by 3 bases and J by 2 bases, with 9 bases between them. CDR1 is SGHTA, CDR2 FQGTGA, per germline. The CDR3 totals 14 residues. The CDR3 sequence: CASSFRQVTDTQYF. The CDR3 bases are TGTGCCAGCAGCTTTCGACAGGTCACAGATACGCAGTATTTT.